This entry lists 13 T cell receptor beta chains sequenced from one sample in a study of shared clonotypes between healthy human individuals. As defined, naive CD8 cells were CD45RO-negative and positively selected for CCR7, with terminally differentiated effector memory CD45RA+ cells excluded. Only in-frame clones appear in the TCRdb table, and some are missing; sequencing was by immunoSEQ multiplex PCR. The table records 600,000 or so clones, about 98% of them present only once. The sample taken for sequencing was naive CD8+ T cells sorted from blood. The receptor set was obtained from a man aged 30 to 39 in good health.

The chain combines TRBV6-5 with TRBJ2-1, with D tentatively TRBD2 (6 bases). The CDR3 runs to 16 residues. Germline V gene sequence: CDR1 MNHEY, CDR2 SVGAGI. V was trimmed by 0 bases and J by 7 bases, leaving 16 bases between them. CDR3 loop: CASSYSDGSFGNEQFF. The CDR3 nucleotides read TGTGCCAGCAGTTACTCGGACGGGAGTTTTGGAAATGAGCAGTTCTTC.

The CDR3 coding sequence is TGTGCCAGCACCCCGACACCCAGGGAAACCTACGAGCAGTACTTC. Translation gives CASTPTPRETYEQYF. This chain uses TRBV6-5 with TRBJ2-7, with TRBD1 as a possible D gene (5 bases). Germline CDR1 reads MNHEY; CDR2 reads SVGAGI. V was shortened by 7 bases and J by 2 bases, with 18 bases between the two germline ends. The CDR3 is made up of 15 amino acids.

Points on this clone: In the same sample, other DNA sequences code for this CDR3. This chain connects TRBV29-1 to TRBJ2-2; D is perhaps TRBD1 (6 bases). The CDR3 loop spans 13 amino acids. V was cut by 4 bases and J by 2 bases, with 8 bases left in between. The V gene's germline CDR1 is SQVTM and CDR2 ANQGSEA. DNA for the CDR3: TGCAGCGTTGGGACAGCTAACACCGGGGAGCTGTTTTTT. It yields the protein CSVGTANTGELFF.

This chain links TRBV7-9 with TRBJ2-1; the match to TRBD1 covers 8 bases. Germline trimming cut 3 bases from V and 7 bases from J; bases unmatched to any gene: 8. The CDR3 is 15 residues long. CDR1 SEHNR and CDR2 FQNEAQ come from the germline V gene (reference sequence). The CDR3, as DNA: TGTGCCAGCAGCTTCGGACAGGGCGGCCTGAATGAGCAGTTCTTC. Its translation: CASSFGQGGLNEQFF.

This chain uses TRBV13 with TRBJ1-5; TRBD1 matches at 7 bases. The CDR3 has 15 amino acids. CDR1 is PRHDT, CDR2 FYEKMQ, per germline (reference sequence). The V segment lost 5 bases and the J segment 2 bases; nucleotides outside the gene matches: 6. The CDR3 region has the DNA TGTGCCAGCAGCCAGGGGGAGACTGGCAATCAGCCCCAGCATTTT. Protein product: CASSQGETGNQPQHF.

The chain recombines TRBV7-9 with TRBJ2-2; the D call may be TRBD1 or TRBD2 (5 bases each). In germline, CDR1 is SEHNR, CDR2 FQNEAQ (reference sequence). The CDR3 totals 17 residues. Deletions cut 5 bases from V and 7 bases from J, with 23 bases between. CDR3 DNA: TGTGCCAGCAGCGCCCGCCTGACGGGGCCTTCGGGCGGGGAGCTGTTTTTT. Amino acids: CASSARLTGPSGGELFF. Supplemented by reference TRBV7-9 and TRBJ2-2, the full variable domain reads DTGVSQNPRHKITKRGQNVTFRCDPISEHNRLYWYRQTLGQGPEFLTYFQNEAQLEKSRLLSDRFSAERPKGSFSTLEIQRTEQGDSAMYLCASSARLTGPSGGELFFGEGSRLTVL.

The V call is TRBV7-3, the J call TRBJ2-3, with a possible D match to TRBD2 (6 bases). This CDR3 comprises 14 residues. CDR1 SGHTA and CDR2 FQGTGA come from the germline V gene. V was shortened by 6 bases and J by 2 bases, with 12 bases between the two germline ends. This chain's CDR3 is CASREGRNTDTQYF. CDR3 in DNA: TGTGCCAGCAGGGAGGGTCGAAACACAGATACGCAGTATTTT. Full variable domain (outside the CDR3, taken from reference TRBV7-3 and TRBJ2-3): GAGVSQTPSNKVTEKGKYVELRCDPISGHTALYWYRQSLGQGPEFLIYFQGTGAADDSGLPNDRFFAVRPEGSVSTLKIQRTERGDSAVYLCASREGRNTDTQYFGPGTRLTVL.

This chain links TRBV27 with TRBJ2-7, with a weak D call TRBD1 (6 bases). V lost 10 bases and J lost 6, with 16 bases in between. This CDR3 region has 12 residues. Germline lookup yields CDR1 MNHEY and CDR2 SMNVEV (reference sequence). The CDR3 nucleotides read TGTGCCACAGGGGTAATTGGGCTCGAGCAGTACTTC. Protein sequence: CATGVIGLEQYF.

The chain joins TRBV7-9 to TRBJ2-3; weak D call: TRBD2 (6 bases). Germline V gene lookup returns CDR1 SEHNR and CDR2 FQNEAQ (reference sequence). V lost 0 bases and J lost 0, with 13 bases in between. The CDR3 extends over 17 amino acids. CDR3 sequence (DNA): TGTGCCAGCAGCTTAGCCGGCGGGACCTCTAGCACAGATACGCAGTATTTT. Translated, it gives CASSLAGGTSSTDTQYF.

This clone came up once. The chain is built from TRBV29-1 and TRBJ1-3, with TRBD1 matching over 7 bases. Germline-derived CDR1 and CDR2 are SQVTM and ANQGSEA. J was trimmed by 3 bases and V by 4 bases; bases with no gene match: 3. This CDR3 comprises 13 residues. This CDR3 reads CSVGDRLGNTIYF. CDR3 nucleotides: TGCAGCGTTGGGGACAGACTTGGAAACACCATATATTTT.

The chain combines TRBV2 with TRBJ1-4; D call uncertain. Germline assignment: CDR1 SNHLY and CDR2 FYNNEI. The CDR3 extends over 14 amino acids. The V and J ends lost 8 bases and 8 bases respectively, with 18 bases between them. CDR3 DNA: TGTGCCAGCCACTGGGGAGGGTTTGGCGAAAAACTGTTTTTT. Its protein product is CASHWGGFGEKLFF. Together with reference TRBV2 and TRBJ1-4, the CDR3 gives the full variable domain: EPEVTQTPSHQVTQMGQEVILRCVPISNHLYFYWYRQILGQKVEFLVSFYNNEISEKSEIFDDQFSVERPDGSNFTLKIRSTKLEDSAMYFCASHWGGFGEKLFFGSGTQLSVL.

The chain recombines TRBV7-9 with TRBJ1-2; 9 bases align to TRBD1. The germline V gene has CDR1 SEHNR and CDR2 FQNEAQ (reference sequence). Trimming took 1 base from V and 8 from J; bases not matched to a gene: 8. The CDR3 is 15 amino acids. The CDR3 DNA reads as TGTGCCAGCAGCTTAGTGGGACAGGGTATACAAGGCTACACCTTC. Its translation: CASSLVGQGIQGYTF.

This chain links TRBV7-9 with TRBJ2-7, with 8 nucleotides matching TRBD2. CDR1 SEHNR and CDR2 FQNEAQ come from the germline V gene (reference sequence). J was trimmed by 3 bases and V by 1 base; bases with no gene match: 5. This CDR3 comprises 15 residues. CDR3 protein: CASSLGTSGIYEQYF. The CDR3 DNA reads as TGTGCCAGCAGCTTAGGAACTAGCGGAATCTACGAGCAGTACTTC.